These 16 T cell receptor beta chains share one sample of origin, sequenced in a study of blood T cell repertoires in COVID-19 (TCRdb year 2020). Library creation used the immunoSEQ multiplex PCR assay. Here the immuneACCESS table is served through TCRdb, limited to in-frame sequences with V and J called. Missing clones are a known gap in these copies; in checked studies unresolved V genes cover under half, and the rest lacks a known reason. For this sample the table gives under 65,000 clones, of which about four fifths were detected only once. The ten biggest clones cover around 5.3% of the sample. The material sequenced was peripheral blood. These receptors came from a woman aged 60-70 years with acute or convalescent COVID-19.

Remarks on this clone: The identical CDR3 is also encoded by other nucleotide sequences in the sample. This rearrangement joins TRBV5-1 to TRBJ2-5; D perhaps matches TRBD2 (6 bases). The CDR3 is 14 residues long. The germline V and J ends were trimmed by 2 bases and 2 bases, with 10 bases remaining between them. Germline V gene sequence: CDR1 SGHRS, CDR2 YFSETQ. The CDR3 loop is CASSLAAGQETQYF. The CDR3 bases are TGCGCCAGCAGCTTAGCGGCGGGACAAGAGACCCAGTACTTC.

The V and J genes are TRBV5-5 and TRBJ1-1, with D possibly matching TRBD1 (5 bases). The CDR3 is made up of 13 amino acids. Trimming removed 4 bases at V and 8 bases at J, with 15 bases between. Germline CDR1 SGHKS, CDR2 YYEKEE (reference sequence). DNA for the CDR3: TGTGCCAGCAGCACCCGGCGGGACCTAGAAGCTTTCTTT. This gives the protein CASSTRRDLEAFF. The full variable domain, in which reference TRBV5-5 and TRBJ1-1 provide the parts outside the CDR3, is DAGVTQSPTHLIKTRGQQVTLRCSPISGHKSVSWYQQVLGQGPQFIFQYYEKEERGRGNFPDRFSARQFPNYSSELNVNALLLGDSALYLCASSTRRDLEAFFGQGTRLTVV.

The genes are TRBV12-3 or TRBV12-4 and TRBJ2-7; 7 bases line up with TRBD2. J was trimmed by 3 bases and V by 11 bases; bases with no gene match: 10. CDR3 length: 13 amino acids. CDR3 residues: CACRLADFYEQYF. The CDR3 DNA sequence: TGTGCCTGCCGGCTAGCGGACTTCTACGAGCAGTACTTC.

Here the CDR3 DNA reads TGTGCCAGCAGTTTCAACAGGGTAAGGAGCAATCAGCCCCAGCATTTT. Protein: CASSFNRVRSNQPQHF. V usage is TRBV6-2 or TRBV6-3 and J usage is TRBJ1-5, with D maybe TRBD1 (6 bases). There are 16 residues in the CDR3. CDR1 and CDR2 (germline): MNHEY, SVGEGT. V was clipped by 4 bases and J by 1 base, with 14 bases between them.

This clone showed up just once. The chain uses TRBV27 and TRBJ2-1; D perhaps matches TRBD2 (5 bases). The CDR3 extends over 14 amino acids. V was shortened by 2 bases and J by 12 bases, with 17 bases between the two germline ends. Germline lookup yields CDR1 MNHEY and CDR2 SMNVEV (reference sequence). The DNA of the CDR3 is TGTGCCAGCAGTTTAATGAGGGCGGAACGGGGGCAGTTCTTC. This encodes CASSLMRAERGQFF.

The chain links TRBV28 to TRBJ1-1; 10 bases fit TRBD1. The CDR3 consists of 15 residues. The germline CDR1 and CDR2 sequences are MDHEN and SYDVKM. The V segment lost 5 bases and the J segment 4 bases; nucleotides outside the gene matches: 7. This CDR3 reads CASSTRTGGGTEAFF. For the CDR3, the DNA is TGTGCCAGCAGTACCCGGACAGGGGGGGGCACTGAAGCTTTCTTT.

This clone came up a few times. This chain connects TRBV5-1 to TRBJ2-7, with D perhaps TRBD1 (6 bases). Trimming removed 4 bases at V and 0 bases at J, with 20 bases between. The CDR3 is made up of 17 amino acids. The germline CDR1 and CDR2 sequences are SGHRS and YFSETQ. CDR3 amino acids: CASSPLAETGISYEQYF. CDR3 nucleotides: TGCGCCAGCAGCCCTCTAGCCGAAACAGGGATCTCCTACGAGCAGTACTTC.

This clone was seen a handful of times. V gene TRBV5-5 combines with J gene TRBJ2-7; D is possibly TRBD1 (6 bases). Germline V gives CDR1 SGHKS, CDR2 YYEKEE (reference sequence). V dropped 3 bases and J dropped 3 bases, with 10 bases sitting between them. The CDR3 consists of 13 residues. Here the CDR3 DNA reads TGTGCCAGCAGCTCTCGACAGGTCTACGAGCAGTACTTC. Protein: CASSSRQVYEQYF.

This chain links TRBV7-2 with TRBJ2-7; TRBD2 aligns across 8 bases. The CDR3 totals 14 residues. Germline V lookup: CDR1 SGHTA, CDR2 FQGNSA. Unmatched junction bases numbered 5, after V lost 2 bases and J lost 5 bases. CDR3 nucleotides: TGTGCCAGCAGCTTAAATTCGGGGGGGAACGAGCAGTACTTC. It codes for CASSLNSGGNEQYF.

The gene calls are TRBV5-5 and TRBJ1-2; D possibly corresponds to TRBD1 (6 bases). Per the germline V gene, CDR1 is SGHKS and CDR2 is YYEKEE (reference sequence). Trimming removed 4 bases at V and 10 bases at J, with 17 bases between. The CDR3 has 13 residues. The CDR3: CASSPPDSRLYTF. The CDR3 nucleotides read TGTGCCAGCAGCCCTCCGGACAGTCGACTCTACACCTTC.

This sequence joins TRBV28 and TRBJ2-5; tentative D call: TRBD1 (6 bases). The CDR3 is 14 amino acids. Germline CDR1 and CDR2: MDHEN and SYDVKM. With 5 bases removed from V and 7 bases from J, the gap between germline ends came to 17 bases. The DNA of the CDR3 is TGTGCCAGCAGTCCAACCCAGGGGTTGGCGACCCAGTACTTC. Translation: CASSPTQGLATQYF.

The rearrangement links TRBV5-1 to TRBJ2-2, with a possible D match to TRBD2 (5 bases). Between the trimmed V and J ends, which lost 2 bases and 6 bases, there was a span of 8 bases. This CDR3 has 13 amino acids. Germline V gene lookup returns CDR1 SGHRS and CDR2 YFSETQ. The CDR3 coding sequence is TGCGCCAGCAGCTTCGAGGGTCCCGGGGAGCTGTTTTTT. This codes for CASSFEGPGELFF.

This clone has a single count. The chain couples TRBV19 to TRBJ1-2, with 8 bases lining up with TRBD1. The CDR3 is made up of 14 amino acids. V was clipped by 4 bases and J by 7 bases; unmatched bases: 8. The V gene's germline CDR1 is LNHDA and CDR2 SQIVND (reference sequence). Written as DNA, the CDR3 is TGTGCCAGTAGTAGCTCTGGACAGGGCGGTGGCTACACCTTC. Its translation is CASSSSGQGGGYTF.

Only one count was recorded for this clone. In DNA, the CDR3 is TGTGCCAGCTGGCGGAATGTTTTGATTGAGAACACTGAAGCTTTCTTT. Translation: CASWRNVLIENTEAFF. The chain joins TRBV28 to TRBJ1-1; no reliable D call. In germline, CDR1 is MDHEN, CDR2 SYDVKM. The CDR3 loop spans 16 amino acids. V lost 8 bases to trimming and J lost 1 base, with 20 bases between them.

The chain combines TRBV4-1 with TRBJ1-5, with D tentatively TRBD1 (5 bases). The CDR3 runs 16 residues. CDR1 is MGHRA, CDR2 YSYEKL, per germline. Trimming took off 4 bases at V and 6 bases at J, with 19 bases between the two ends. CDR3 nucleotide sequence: TGCGCCAGCAGCCCCCACCCCCCCAGGGCCGGTCAGCCCCAGCATTTT. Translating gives CASSPHPPRAGQPQHF.

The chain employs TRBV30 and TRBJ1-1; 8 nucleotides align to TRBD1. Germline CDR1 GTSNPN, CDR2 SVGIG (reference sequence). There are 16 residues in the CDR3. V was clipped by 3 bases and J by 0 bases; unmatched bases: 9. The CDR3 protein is CAWSLRQGIMNTEAFF. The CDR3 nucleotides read TGTGCCTGGAGCCTTCGACAGGGGATCATGAACACTGAAGCTTTCTTT.